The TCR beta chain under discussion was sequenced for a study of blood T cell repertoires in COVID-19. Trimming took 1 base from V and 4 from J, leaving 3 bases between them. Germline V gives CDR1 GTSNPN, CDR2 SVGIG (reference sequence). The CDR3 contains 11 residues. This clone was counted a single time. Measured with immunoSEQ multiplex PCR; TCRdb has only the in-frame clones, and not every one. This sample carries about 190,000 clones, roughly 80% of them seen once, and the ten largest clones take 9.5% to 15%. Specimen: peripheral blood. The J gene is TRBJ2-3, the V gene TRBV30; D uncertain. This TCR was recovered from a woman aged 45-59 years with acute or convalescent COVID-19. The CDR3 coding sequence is TGTGCCTGGAGTGGAGCAGATACGCAGTATTTT. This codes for CAWSGADTQYF.